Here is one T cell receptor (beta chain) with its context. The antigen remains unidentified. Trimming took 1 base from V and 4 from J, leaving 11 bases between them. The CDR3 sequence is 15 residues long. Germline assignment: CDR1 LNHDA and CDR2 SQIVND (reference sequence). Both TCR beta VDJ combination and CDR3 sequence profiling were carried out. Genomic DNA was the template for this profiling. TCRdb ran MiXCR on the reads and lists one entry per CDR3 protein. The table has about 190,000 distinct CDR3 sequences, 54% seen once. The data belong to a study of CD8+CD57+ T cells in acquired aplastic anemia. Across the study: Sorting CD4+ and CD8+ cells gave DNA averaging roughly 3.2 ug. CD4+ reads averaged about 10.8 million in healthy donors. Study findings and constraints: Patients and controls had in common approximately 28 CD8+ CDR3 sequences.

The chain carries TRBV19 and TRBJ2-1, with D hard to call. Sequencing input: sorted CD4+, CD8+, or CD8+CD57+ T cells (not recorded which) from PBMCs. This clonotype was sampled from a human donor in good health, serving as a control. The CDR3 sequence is CASSIGSWAYNEQFF. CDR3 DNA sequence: TGTGCCAGTAGTATAGGTTCTTGGGCTTACAATGAGCAGTTCTTC.